The sequence of this T cell receptor (beta chain) was determined in a study of blood T cell repertoires in COVID-19 (dated by TCRdb to the early 2020s). Background for the entire study: The collaborator samples originated in the United States, Italy and Spain and spanned the acute and convalescent phases of COVID-19. The material from the prospective study consisted of cDNA or gDNA derived from T cells, B-cell-depleted T cells, or PBMCs. The dataset comprised deeply sampled blood TCRbeta repertoires from subjects exposed to, actively infected with, or recovered from COVID-19. A freely available public database, intended as a resource for researchers studying the immune response to SARS-CoV-2, is where the repertoires were released. The samples were drawn from the first 160 participants of the ongoing ImmuneRACE study and from 1,254 subjects provided by 6 global collaborators. Nearly every sample came with metadata listing a de-identified subject ID, COVID-19 status, age in years and sex. Where available, HLA class I and class II types were obtained from metadata supplied by the sample provider rather than from assay-based typing.

A word on this clone: Its antigen is unknown. No base-level quality is on record; no much larger clone is a single base apart.

Per the germline V gene, SGHAT is the CDR1 and FQNNGV is the CDR2. The germline V and J ends show losses of 4 bases and 1 base respectively, and no gene match explains 14 bases of the junction. The CDR3 spans 19 residues, from the cysteine through the phenylalanine. The DNA shown is the 57-base CDR3, in frame from base 1. TCRbeta CDR3 regions were amplified from genomic DNA by means of the immunoSEQ Assay, a bias-controlled multiplex PCR. Processing in the source paper ran as follows. Within the assay, amplification of reference gene primers was used to estimate how many nucleated cells each sample contained. Sequence reads were collapsed and filtered to measure the absolute abundance of every unique TCRbeta CDR3 rearrangement. For each sample, productive Simpson clonality was calculated by taking the square root of Simpson's diversity index across productive rearrangements. TCRdb retrieved this table from immuneACCESS and kept in-frame rearrangements only. Not all clones are present; in checked studies, unresolved V genes account for under half, and no reason is known for the remainder. The D gene and trimming were derived from the DNA, and the V and J assignments and clone size from that table. For this sample there are 280,000 or so clones; nearly 90% appear just once. The ten most abundant clones make up roughly 1.6% of the sample.

Overall results and qualifications from the work: How much clinical and demographic metadata was included differed by source and by participant, and the metadata was provided uncurated.

In the prospective study, participants were roughly 18 to 95 years old, resided in under 30 geographic areas of the United States, and were enrolled through a virtual design. In the prospective study, participants were assigned to cohorts based on the clinical history participants reported in a screening survey and a study questionnaire. Mobile phlebotomists in the prospective study collected whole blood, serum and a nasopharyngeal or oropharyngeal swab from every participant. Additional blood draws and questionnaires over an approximately two-month period could optionally be provided by prospective study participants. Blood samples from the prospective study were shipped frozen or at room temperature prior to DNA extraction.

The chain was built from TRBV11-2 and TRBJ2-4, with 9 bases aligning to TRBD1. The TCR originated in a woman aged 18-35 years with acute COVID-19. Source material: PBMCs or T cells enriched from blood (not recorded which). The nucleotide sequence reads TGTGCCAGCAGCTCCCGGGGGGACAGGGAAACCTCGGCCAAAAACATTCAGTACTTC. Its coded protein is CASSSRGDRETSAKNIQYF.